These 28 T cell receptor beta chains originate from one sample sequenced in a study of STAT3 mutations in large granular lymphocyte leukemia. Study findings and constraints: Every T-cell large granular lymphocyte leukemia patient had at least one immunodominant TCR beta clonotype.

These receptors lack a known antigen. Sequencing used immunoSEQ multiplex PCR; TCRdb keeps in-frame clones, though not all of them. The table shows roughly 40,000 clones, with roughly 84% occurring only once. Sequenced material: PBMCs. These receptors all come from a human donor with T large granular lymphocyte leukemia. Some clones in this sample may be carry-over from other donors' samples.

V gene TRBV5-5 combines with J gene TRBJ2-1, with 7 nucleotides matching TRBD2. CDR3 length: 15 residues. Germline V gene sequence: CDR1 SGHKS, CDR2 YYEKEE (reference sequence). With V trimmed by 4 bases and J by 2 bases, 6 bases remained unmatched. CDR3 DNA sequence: TGTGCCAGCAGCCCCGGACTAGGGACCTACAATGAGCAGTTCTTC. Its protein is CASSPGLGTYNEQFF.

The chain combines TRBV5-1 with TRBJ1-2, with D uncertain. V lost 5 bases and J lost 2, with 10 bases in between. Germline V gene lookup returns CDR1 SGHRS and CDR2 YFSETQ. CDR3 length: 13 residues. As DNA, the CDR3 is TGCGCCAGCAGGACTTCAGAAAACTATGGCTACACCTTC. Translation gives CASRTSENYGYTF.

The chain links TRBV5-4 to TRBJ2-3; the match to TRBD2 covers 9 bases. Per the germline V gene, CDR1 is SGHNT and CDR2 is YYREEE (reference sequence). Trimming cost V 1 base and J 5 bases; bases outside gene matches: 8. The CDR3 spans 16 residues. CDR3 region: CASSLNGGGAEDTQYF. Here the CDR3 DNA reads TGTGCCAGCAGCTTGAACGGCGGGGGGGCGGAAGATACGCAGTATTTT.

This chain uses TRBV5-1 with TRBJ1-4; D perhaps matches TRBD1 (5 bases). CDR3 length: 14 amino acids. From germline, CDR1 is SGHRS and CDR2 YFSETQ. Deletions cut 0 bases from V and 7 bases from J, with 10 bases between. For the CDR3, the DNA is TGCGCCAGCAGCTTGGCGGGGGACGGTGAAAAACTGTTTTTT. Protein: CASSLAGDGEKLFF.

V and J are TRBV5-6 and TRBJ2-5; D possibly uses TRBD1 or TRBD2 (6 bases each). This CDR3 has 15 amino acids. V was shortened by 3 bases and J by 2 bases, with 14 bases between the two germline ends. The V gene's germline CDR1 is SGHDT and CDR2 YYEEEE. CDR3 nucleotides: TGTGCCAGCAGCTGGGGGGCTAGCGCGCAAGAGACCCAGTACTTC. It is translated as CASSWGASAQETQYF.

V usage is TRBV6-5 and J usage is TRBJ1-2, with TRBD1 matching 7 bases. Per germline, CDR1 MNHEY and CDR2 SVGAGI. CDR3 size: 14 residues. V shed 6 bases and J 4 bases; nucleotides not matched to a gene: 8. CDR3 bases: TGTGCCAGCAGCAGACAGGGTGTAGGCTATGGCTACACCTTC. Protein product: CASSRQGVGYGYTF.

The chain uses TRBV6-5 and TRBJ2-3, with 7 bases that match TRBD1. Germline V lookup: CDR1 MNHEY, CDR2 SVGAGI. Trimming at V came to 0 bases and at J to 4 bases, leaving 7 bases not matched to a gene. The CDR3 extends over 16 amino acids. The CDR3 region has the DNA TGTGCCAGCAGTTACTCGAGAGGGGGCGCGTCAGATACGCAGTATTTT. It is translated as CASSYSRGGASDTQYF.

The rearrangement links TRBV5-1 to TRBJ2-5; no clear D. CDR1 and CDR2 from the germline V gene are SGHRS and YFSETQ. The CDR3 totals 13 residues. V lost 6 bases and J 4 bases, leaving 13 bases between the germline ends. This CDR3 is CASNDPPGETQYF. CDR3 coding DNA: TGCGCCAGCAACGACCCTCCAGGAGAGACCCAGTACTTC.

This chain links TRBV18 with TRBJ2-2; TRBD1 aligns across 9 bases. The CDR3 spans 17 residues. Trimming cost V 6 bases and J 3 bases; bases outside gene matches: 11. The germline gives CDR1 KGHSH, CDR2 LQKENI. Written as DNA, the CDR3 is TGTGCCAGCTCGAGGGCTGTCGGGACAGGGCACACCGGGGAGCTGTTTTTT. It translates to CASSRAVGTGHTGELFF.

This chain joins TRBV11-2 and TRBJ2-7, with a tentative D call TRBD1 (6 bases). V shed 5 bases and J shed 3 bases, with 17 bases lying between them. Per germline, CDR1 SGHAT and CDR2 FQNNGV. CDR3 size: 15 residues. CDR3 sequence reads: CASSREGQVLYEQYV. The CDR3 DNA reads TGTGCCAGCAGCCGAGAGGGACAAGTACTCTACGAGCAGTACGTC.

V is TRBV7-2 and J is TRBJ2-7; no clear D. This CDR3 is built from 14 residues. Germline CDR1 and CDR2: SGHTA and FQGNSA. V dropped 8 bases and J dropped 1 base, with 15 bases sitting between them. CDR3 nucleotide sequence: TGTGCCAGCGGCGAGCCCCGCTGTTCCTACGAGCAGTACGTC. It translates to CASGEPRCSYEQYV.

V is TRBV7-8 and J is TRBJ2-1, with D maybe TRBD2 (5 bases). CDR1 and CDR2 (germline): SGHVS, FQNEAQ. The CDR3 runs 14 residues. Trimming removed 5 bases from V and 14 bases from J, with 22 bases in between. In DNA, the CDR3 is TGTGCCAGCAGCCCTATTGAGGTTCGGGGTTGGGAGTTCTTC. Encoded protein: CASSPIEVRGWEFF.

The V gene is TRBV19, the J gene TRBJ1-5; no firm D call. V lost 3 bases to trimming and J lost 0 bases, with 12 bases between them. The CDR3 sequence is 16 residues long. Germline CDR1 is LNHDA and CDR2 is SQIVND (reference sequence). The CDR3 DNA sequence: TGTGCCAGTAGTATGCACGGAGTAAATAGCAATCAGCCCCAGCATTTT. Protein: CASSMHGVNSNQPQHF.

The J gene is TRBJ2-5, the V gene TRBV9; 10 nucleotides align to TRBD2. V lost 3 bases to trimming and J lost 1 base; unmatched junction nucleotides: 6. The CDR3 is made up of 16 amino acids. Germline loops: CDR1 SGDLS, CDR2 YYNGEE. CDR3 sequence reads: CASSGGLASFQETQYF. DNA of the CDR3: TGTGCCAGCAGCGGGGGACTAGCGAGTTTCCAAGAGACCCAGTACTTC.

CDR3 nucleotide sequence: TGTGCCAGCAGCTTAACAGAATTAACCTACGAGCAGTACTTC. Its translation is CASSLTELTYEQYF. The V and J genes are TRBV7-8 and TRBJ2-7, with unresolved D. The V gene's germline CDR1 is SGHVS and CDR2 FQNEAQ. The CDR3 sequence is 14 residues long. Trimming removed 2 bases at V and 2 bases at J, with 10 bases between.

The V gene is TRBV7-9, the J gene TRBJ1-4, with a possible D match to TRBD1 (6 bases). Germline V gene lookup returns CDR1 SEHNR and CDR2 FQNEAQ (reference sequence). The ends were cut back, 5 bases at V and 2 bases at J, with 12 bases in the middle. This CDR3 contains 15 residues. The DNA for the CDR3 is TGTGCCAGCAGCCCCGCGGGGGCGACTAATGAAAAACTGTTTTTT. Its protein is CASSPAGATNEKLFF.

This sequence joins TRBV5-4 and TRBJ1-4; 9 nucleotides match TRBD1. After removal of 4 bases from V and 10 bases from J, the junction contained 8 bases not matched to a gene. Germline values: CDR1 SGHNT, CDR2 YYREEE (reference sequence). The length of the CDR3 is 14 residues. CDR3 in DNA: TGTGCCAGCAGCGCCGGGACAGGGATTGGAAAACTGTTTTTT. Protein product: CASSAGTGIGKLFF.

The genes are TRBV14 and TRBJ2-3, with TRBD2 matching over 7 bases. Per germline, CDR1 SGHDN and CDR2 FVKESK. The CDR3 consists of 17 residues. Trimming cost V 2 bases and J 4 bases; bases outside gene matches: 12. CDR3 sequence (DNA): TGTGCCAGCAGCCAAAGACTGACTAGCTTAGGTTCAGATACGCAGTATTTT. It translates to CASSQRLTSLGSDTQYF.

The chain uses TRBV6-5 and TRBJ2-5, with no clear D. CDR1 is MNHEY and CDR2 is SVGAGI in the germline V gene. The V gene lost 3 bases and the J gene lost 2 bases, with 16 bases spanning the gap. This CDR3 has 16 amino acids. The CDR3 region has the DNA TGTGCCAGCAGTTATTCGTTCACAACTCAACAAGAGACCCAGTACTTC. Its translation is CASSYSFTTQQETQYF.

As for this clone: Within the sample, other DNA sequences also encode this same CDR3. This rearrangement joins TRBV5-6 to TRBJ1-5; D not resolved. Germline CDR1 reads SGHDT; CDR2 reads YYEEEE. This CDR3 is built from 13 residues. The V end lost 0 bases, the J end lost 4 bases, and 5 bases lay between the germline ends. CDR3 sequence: CASSLGRNQPQHF. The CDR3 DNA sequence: TGTGCCAGCAGCTTGGGACGGAATCAGCCCCAGCATTTT.

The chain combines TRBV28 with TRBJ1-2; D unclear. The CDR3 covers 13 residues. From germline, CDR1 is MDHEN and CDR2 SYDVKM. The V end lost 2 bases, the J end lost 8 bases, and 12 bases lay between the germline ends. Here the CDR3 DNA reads TGTGCCAGCAGTTTAGAGGCAGGCCAGGGCTACACCTTC. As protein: CASSLEAGQGYTF.

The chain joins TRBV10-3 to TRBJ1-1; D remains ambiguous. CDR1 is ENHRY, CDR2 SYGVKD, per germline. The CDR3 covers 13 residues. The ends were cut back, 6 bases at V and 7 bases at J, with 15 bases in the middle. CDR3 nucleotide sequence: TGTGCCATCAGGCGGGAGGGCTACAGTGAAGCTTTCTTT. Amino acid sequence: CAIRREGYSEAFF.

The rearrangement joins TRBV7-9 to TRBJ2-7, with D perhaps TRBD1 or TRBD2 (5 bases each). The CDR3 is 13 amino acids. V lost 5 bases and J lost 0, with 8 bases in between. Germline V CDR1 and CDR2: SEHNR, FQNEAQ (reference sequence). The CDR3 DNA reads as TGTGCCAGCAGCAGGGACGTCTCCTACGAGCAGTACTTC. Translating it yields CASSRDVSYEQYF.

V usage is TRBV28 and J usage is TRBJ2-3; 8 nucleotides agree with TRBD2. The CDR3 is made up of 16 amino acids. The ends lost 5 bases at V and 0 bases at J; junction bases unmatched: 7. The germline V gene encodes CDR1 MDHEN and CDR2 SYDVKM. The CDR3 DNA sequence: TGTGCCAGCAGTGAGCCGCGGGGGGAAAGCACAGATACGCAGTATTTT. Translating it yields CASSEPRGESTDTQYF.

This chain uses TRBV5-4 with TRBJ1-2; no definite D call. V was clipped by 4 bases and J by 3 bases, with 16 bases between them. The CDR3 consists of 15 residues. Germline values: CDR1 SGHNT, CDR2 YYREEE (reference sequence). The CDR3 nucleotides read TGTGCCAGCAGCGCGTACGGTTTGCCCCACTATGGCTACACCTTC. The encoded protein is CASSAYGLPHYGYTF.

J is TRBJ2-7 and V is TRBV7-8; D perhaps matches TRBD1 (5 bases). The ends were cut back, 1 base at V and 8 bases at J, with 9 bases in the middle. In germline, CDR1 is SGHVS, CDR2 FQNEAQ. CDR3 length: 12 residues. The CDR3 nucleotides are TGTGCCAGCAGCTTAGAAGACAGCAAGCAGTACGTC. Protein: CASSLEDSKQYV.

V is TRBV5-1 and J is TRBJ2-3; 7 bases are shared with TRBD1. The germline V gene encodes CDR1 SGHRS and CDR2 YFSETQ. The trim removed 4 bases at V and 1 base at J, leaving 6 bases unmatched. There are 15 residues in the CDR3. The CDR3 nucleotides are TGCGCCAGCAGCCCGACAGGGCGTCGCACAGATACGCAGTATTTT. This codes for CASSPTGRRTDTQYF.

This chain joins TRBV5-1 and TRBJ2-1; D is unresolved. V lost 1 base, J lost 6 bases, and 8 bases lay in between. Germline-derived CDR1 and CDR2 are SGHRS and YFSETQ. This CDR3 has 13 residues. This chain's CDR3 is CASSLNEANEQFF. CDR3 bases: TGCGCCAGCAGCTTGAACGAGGCCAATGAGCAGTTCTTC.